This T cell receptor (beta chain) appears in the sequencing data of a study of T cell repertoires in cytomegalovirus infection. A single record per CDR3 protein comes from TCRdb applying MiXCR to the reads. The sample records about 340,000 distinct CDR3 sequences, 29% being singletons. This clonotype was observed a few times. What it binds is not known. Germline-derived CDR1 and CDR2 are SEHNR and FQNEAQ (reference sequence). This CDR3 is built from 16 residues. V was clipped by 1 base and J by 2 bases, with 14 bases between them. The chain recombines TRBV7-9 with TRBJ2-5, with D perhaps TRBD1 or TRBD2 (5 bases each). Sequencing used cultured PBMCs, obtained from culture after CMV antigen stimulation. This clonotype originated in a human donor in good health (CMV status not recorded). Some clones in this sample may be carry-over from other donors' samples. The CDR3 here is CASSLEREGRQETQYF. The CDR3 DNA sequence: TGTGCCAGCAGCTTAGAGCGCGAGGGACGACAAGAGACCCAGTACTTC.